The source of this TCR beta chain is a study of response to subunit inactivated influenza vaccine. Trimming stripped 6 bases from V and 3 bases from J, with 15 bases between. There are 15 residues in the CDR3. Germline CDR1 is MNHEY and CDR2 is SVGEGT. TCRdb ran MiXCR on the RT-PCR reads and lists one entry per CDR3 protein. In the table there are about 530,000 distinct CDR3 sequences, 12% of which are singletons. Points on this clonotype: Its antigen remains unknown.

Study-wide results and limits: With each seasonal influenza vaccination, the authors suggested, few new T cells are recruited.

This sequence originates from a man between 50 and 59 years old who received an inactivated influenza vaccine. The chain couples TRBV6-2 or TRBV6-3 to TRBJ2-1, with a possible D match to TRBD1 (5 bases). Here the sequenced sample was PBMCs from blood, taken on the day of vaccination. CDR3 region: CASSKLRQSYNEQFF. CDR3 DNA: TGTGCCAGCAGCAAGCTACGACAGAGCTACAATGAGCAGTTCTTC.